The 28 T cell receptor beta chains presented below share a single source sample, sequenced in a study of blood T cell repertoires in COVID-19. Method: immunoSEQ multiplex PCR; TCRdb's copy keeps in-frame clones and lacks some. The sample shows approximately 250,000 clones, approximately 85% of them seen only once. Source material: peripheral blood. The receptor source for this set is a man aged 50-59 years with COVID-19, enrolled during active disease.

The CDR3 DNA sequence: TGTGCCACCGAAGGGCAGGGGTACAATGAGCAGTTCTTC. It translates to CATEGQGYNEQFF. This chain joins TRBV6-6 and TRBJ2-1, with D maybe TRBD1 (6 bases). The CDR3 has 13 amino acids. V was trimmed by 10 bases and J by 4 bases, leaving 14 bases between them. The V gene's germline CDR1 is MNHNY and CDR2 SVGAGI (reference sequence).

This chain connects TRBV5-4 to TRBJ2-3; possibly TRBD2 for D (5 bases). The CDR3 consists of 15 residues. Trimming shortened V by 0 bases and J by 1 base, and 9 bases separated the two germline ends. Germline lookup yields CDR1 SGHNT and CDR2 YYREEE (reference sequence). The CDR3 sequence is CASSLGVGGTDTQYF. CDR3 nucleotide sequence: TGTGCCAGCAGCTTGGGGGTCGGGGGCACAGATACGCAGTATTTT.

The chain has TRBV12-3 or TRBV12-4 and TRBJ1-2; maybe TRBD1 (5 bases). There are 13 residues in the CDR3. Deletions cut 4 bases from V and 8 bases from J, with 14 bases between. The CDR3 protein is CASSWRGKGGYTF. The CDR3 DNA reads as TGTGCCAGCAGTTGGCGGGGGAAGGGAGGCTACACCTTC.

The CDR3 here is CASSPPGGDYGYTF. The CDR3, as DNA: TGTGCCAGCAGCCCCCCAGGGGGCGACTATGGCTACACCTTC. This chain uses TRBV5-4 with TRBJ1-2; 8 bases are a match to TRBD1. The CDR3 sequence is 14 residues long. V shed 4 bases and J 3 bases; nucleotides not matched to a gene: 5. Germline V gene data show CDR1 as SGHNT and CDR2 as YYREEE (reference sequence).

The V and J genes are TRBV2 and TRBJ1-6; D is ambiguous. Germline V CDR1 and CDR2: SNHLY, FYNNEI. The CDR3 loop spans 14 amino acids. Trimming removed 3 bases at V and 7 bases at J, with 10 bases between. CDR3 in DNA: TGTGCCAGCAGTGAGGGTAGCGGGAATTCACCCCTCCACTTT. The encoded protein is CASSEGSGNSPLHF.

This chain uses TRBV5-5 with TRBJ1-4, with 10 bases that match TRBD1. Germline CDR1 and CDR2: SGHKS and YYEKEE (reference sequence). The length of the CDR3 is 16 residues. V dropped 4 bases and J dropped 7; count of bases not matched to a gene: 10. This CDR3 is CASSPLSRDRGEKLFF. CDR3 nucleotides: TGTGCCAGCAGCCCGCTTTCCCGGGACAGGGGTGAAAAACTGTTTTTT.

This chain connects TRBV27 to TRBJ2-7; 9 bases align to TRBD2. CDR1 and CDR2 from the germline V gene are MNHEY and SMNVEV (reference sequence). V dropped 8 bases and J dropped 4; count of bases not matched to a gene: 9. This CDR3 has 14 residues. In nucleotides, the CDR3 is TGTGCCAGCTGCGGGGGGGACCCATCGTACGAGCAGTACTTC. It translates to CASCGGDPSYEQYF.

This clone was seen once. The chain joins TRBV19 to TRBJ2-7; TRBD1 aligns across 7 bases. The CDR3 runs 14 residues. V shed 10 bases, J shed 1 base, and the junction held 10 bases outside the gene matches. CDR1 is LNHDA, CDR2 SQIVND, per germline (reference sequence). CDR3 region: CATRRDSPSYEQYF. The DNA of the CDR3 is TGTGCCACACGCCGGGACAGCCCTTCCTACGAGCAGTACTTC.

The V and J genes are TRBV7-9 and TRBJ2-7; a possible D gene is TRBD2 (6 bases). Germline values: CDR1 SEHNR, CDR2 FQNEAQ (reference sequence). V shed 7 bases and J shed 3 bases, with 22 bases lying between them. The CDR3 runs 16 residues. CDR3 in DNA: TGTGCCAGCACCTCTTCCGAGGGAGGCCCAAGCTACGAGCAGTACTTC. Translation gives CASTSSEGGPSYEQYF.

The rearrangement links TRBV5-8 to TRBJ2-2; D uncertain. V lost 3 bases, J lost 0 bases, and 9 bases lay in between. CDR3 length: 15 residues. Germline lookup yields CDR1 SGHTS and CDR2 YDEGEE. The CDR3: CASSSLAPNTGELFF. Here the CDR3 DNA reads TGTGCCAGCAGCTCCCTGGCCCCGAACACCGGGGAGCTGTTTTTT.

The rearrangement links TRBV19 to TRBJ1-3, with 8 bases identical to TRBD1. V lost 2 bases to trimming and J lost 2 bases; unmatched junction nucleotides: 11. The CDR3 extends over 18 amino acids. The V gene's germline CDR1 is LNHDA and CDR2 SQIVND (reference sequence). The CDR3 DNA reads as TGTGCCAGTAGTATATTTTATTCGGGACAGGCAACTGGAAACACCATATATTTT. As protein: CASSIFYSGQATGNTIYF.

The chain has TRBV19 and TRBJ1-6; TRBD1 matches at 7 bases. Germline trimming cut 3 bases from V and 6 bases from J; bases unmatched to any gene: 11. Germline V lookup: CDR1 LNHDA, CDR2 SQIVND (reference sequence). The CDR3 runs to 17 residues. The CDR3 bases are TGTGCCAGTAGTATCGGGCGACAGGGAGGATCTAATTCACCCCTCCACTTT. It encodes CASSIGRQGGSNSPLHF.

The rearrangement uses TRBV5-4 and TRBJ2-2, with no clear D. Germline assignment: CDR1 SGHNT and CDR2 YYREEE (reference sequence). The CDR3 is made up of 13 amino acids. The V end was cut by 3 bases, the J end by 2 bases, with 5 bases between. In DNA form, the CDR3 reads TGTGCCAGCAGCTCCTCCAACACCGGGGAGCTGTTTTTT. This gives the protein CASSSSNTGELFF.

The J gene is TRBJ1-1, the V gene TRBV30; unclear D gene. Germline CDR1 GTSNPN, CDR2 SVGIG (reference sequence). Trimming shortened V by 2 bases and J by 8 bases, and 18 bases separated the two germline ends. CDR3 length: 14 amino acids. Here the CDR3 DNA reads TGTGCCTGGAGTCAGCCAGAAGGGTCGGGGGAAGCTTTCTTT. This encodes CAWSQPEGSGEAFF. The whole variable domain, filled in from reference TRBV30 and TRBJ1-1, reads SQTIHQWPATLVQPVGSPLSLECTVEGTSNPNLYWYRQAAGRGLQLLFYSVGIGQISSEVPQNLSASRPQDRQFILSSKKLLLSDSGFYLCAWSQPEGSGEAFFGQGTRLTVV.

Remarks on this clone: At one end the junction does not follow the germline gene, possibly because of a read error. V usage is TRBV7-7 and J usage is TRBJ2-1, with D maybe TRBD1 (5 bases). Germline V gene sequence: CDR1 SSHAT, CDR2 FNYEAQ (reference sequence). This CDR3 contains 13 residues. The CDR3 spells CASSRDSYNEQFF. In nucleotides, the CDR3 is TGTGCTAGCAGCCGCGACAGCTACAATGAGCAGTTCTTC.

The chain carries TRBV5-8 and TRBJ2-1; TRBD2 matches at 11 bases. CDR3 size: 15 residues. The V gene's germline CDR1 is SGHTS and CDR2 YDEGEE. V shed 4 bases and J 3 bases; nucleotides not matched to a gene: 3. The CDR3 sequence is CASSPTSGGYNEQFF. DNA for the CDR3: TGTGCCAGCAGCCCTACTAGCGGGGGCTACAATGAGCAGTTCTTC.

The V call is TRBV9, the J call TRBJ2-5, with 7 bases lining up with TRBD1. The CDR3 extends over 14 amino acids. J gave up 4 bases and V 0 bases, and 3 bases lay outside the gene matches. CDR1 is SGDLS, CDR2 YYNGEE, per germline. The CDR3 region has the DNA TGTGCCAGCAGCGTAGACAGGGGCACAGAGACCCAGTACTTC. It translates to CASSVDRGTETQYF.

The chain joins TRBV7-2 to TRBJ1-2; unclear D gene. Trimming pared 1 base from V and 8 bases from J, leaving 17 bases between. Germline V CDR1 and CDR2: SGHTA, FQGNSA. This CDR3 has 15 residues. The CDR3 is CASSLGVEGSTGYTF. The CDR3 DNA is TGTGCCAGCAGCTTAGGGGTAGAGGGTTCGACAGGCTACACCTTC.

The chain uses TRBV21-1 and TRBJ1-5; the table's TRBD1 call for D was not verified on the DNA. TRBV21-1 is flagged as a pseudogene. The CDR3 is 16 residues long. The CDR3 DNA sequence: TGTGCCAGCAGCGTCCGGGACAGCGTCGGCAATCAGCCCCAGCATTTT. Its translation: CASSVRDSVGNQPQHF.

The gene calls are TRBV4-2 and TRBJ2-3; TRBD2 agrees at 12 bases. CDR3 length equals 17 residues. V shed 3 bases and J 0 bases; nucleotides not matched to a gene: 4. In germline, CDR1 is LGHNA, CDR2 YNFKEQ. CDR3 in amino acids: CASSHPGLAGSTDTQYF. DNA of the CDR3: TGTGCCAGCAGCCACCCCGGACTAGCGGGGAGCACAGATACGCAGTATTTT.

The J gene is TRBJ1-2, the V gene TRBV5-1, with 8 bases lining up with TRBD1. The germline V gene has CDR1 SGHRS and CDR2 YFSETQ. V was pared by 0 bases and J by 8 bases, with 9 bases of the junction left unmatched. The CDR3 is 15 amino acids. CDR3: CASSLESGDRTGYTF. CDR3 bases: TGCGCCAGCAGCTTGGAGTCGGGGGACAGGACCGGCTACACCTTC.

The rearrangement joins TRBV7-2 to TRBJ2-1; 7 nucleotides align to TRBD2. V lost 5 bases to trimming and J lost 2 bases; unmatched junction nucleotides: 6. Germline V gene data show CDR1 as SGHTA and CDR2 as FQGNSA. CDR3 length: 15 residues. CDR3: CASSIQAGTYNEQFF. The CDR3 DNA reads TGTGCCAGCAGCATCCAAGCGGGGACCTACAATGAGCAGTTCTTC. Complete variable domain (other parts from reference TRBV7-2 and TRBJ2-1): GAGVSQSPSNKVTEKGKDVELRCDPISGHTALYWYRQSLGQGLEFLIYFQGNSAPDKSGLPSDRFSAERTGGSVSTLTIQRTQQEDSAVYLCASSIQAGTYNEQFFGPGTRLTVL.

The chain carries TRBV11-2 and TRBJ2-1; 8 positions agree with TRBD1. The CDR3 sequence is 16 residues long. V was pared by 5 bases and J by 8 bases, with 14 bases of the junction left unmatched. Germline V CDR1 and CDR2: SGHAT, FQNNGV. CDR3 amino acids: CASSQHLGQGRDEQFF. CDR3 nucleotides: TGTGCCAGCAGCCAACACCTCGGACAGGGTAGGGATGAGCAGTTCTTC.

V usage is TRBV10-2 and J usage is TRBJ2-1; possibly TRBD2 for D (6 bases). The CDR3 consists of 16 residues. V lost 0 bases and J lost 0, with 9 bases in between. CDR1 and CDR2 (germline): WSHSY, SAAADI. CDR3 loop: CASSESGGSSYNEQFF. CDR3 bases: TGCGCCAGCAGTGAGTCGGGGGGAAGCTCCTACAATGAGCAGTTCTTC.

The chain links TRBV11-1 to TRBJ2-7; possible D gene TRBD1, 6 bases. Trimming removed 5 bases from V and 3 bases from J, with 20 bases in between. The germline V gene has CDR1 SGHAT and CDR2 FQDESV (reference sequence). The CDR3 length is 16 residues. CDR3 loop: CASSPELGQSLYEQYF. CDR3 sequence (DNA): TGTGCCAGCAGCCCCGAACTTGGACAGTCGCTCTACGAGCAGTACTTC.

This sequence joins TRBV19 and TRBJ1-6, with D uncertain. The CDR3 runs 13 residues. V lost 10 bases, J lost 6 bases, and 13 bases lay in between. Germline V gene lookup returns CDR1 LNHDA and CDR2 SQIVND (reference sequence). The CDR3 sequence: CATSPDFNSPLHF. CDR3 coding DNA: TGTGCCACTTCTCCTGACTTTAATTCACCCCTCCACTTT.

This rearrangement joins TRBV7-8 to TRBJ2-7; no firm D call. The length of the CDR3 is 19 residues. Germline V lookup: CDR1 SGHVS, CDR2 FQNEAQ. Trimming cost V 4 bases and J 2 bases, with 27 bases left between them. The CDR3 loop reads CASSSTTLSRQVGTYEQYF. CDR3 coding DNA: TGTGCCAGCAGCTCAACGACATTGTCAAGGCAAGTTGGAACCTACGAGCAGTACTTC.

The chain carries TRBV30 and TRBJ1-2, with TRBD1 matching 10 bases. Germline V gene sequence: CDR1 GTSNPN, CDR2 SVGIG (reference sequence). V dropped 6 bases and J dropped 4; count of bases not matched to a gene: 2. The CDR3 has 12 amino acids. CDR3 residues: CACRQGAYGYTF. DNA of the CDR3: TGTGCCTGTCGACAGGGGGCCTATGGCTACACCTTC.